This T cell receptor (beta chain) was sequenced during a study of CD8 T cells in Susac syndrome. Germline lookup yields CDR1 MGHRA and CDR2 YSYEKL. This CDR3 has 15 amino acids. Trimming at V came to 3 bases and at J to 3 bases, leaving 3 bases not matched to a gene. cDNA came from approximately 0.5 to 1 ug RNA primed by random hexamers. TCRdb called the immunoSEQ multiplex PCR reads again in MiXCR, with one record for every CDR3 protein. The data hold about 160,000 distinct CDR3 sequences, with roughly 93% observed a single time. The receptor comes from a human donor in good health. V and J are TRBV4-1 and TRBJ2-5; 11 positions agree with TRBD2. Source material: CD4+ T cells from PBMCs. The CDR3, as DNA: TGCGCCAGCAGCCAGCCGACTAGCGGGGAAGAGACCCAGTACTTC. Protein product: CASSQPTSGEETQYF.